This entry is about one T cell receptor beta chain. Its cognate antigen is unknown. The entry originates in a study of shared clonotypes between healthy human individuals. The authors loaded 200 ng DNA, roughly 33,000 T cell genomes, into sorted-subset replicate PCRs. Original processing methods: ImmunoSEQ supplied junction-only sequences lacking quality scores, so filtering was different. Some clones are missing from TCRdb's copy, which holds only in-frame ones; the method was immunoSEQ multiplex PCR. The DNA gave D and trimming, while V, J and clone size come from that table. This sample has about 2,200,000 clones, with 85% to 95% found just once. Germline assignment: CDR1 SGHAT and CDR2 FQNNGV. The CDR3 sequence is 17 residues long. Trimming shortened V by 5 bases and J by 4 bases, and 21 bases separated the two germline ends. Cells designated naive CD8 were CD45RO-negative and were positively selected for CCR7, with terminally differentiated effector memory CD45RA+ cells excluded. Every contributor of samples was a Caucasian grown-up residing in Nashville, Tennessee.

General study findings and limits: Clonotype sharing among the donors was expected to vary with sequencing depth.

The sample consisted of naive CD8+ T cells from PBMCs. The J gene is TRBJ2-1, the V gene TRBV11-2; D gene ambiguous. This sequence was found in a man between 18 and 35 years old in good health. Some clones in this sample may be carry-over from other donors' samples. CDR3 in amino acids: CASSPELGSRTYNEQFF. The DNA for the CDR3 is TGTGCCAGCAGCCCCGAGTTGGGGTCGCGGACGTACAATGAGCAGTTCTTC.